The next 5 T cell receptor beta chains were all read from a single sample in a study of T cell responses to AZD1222 COVID-19 vaccine. Some clones are missing from TCRdb's copy, which holds only in-frame ones; the method was immunoSEQ multiplex PCR. The sample holds approximately 100,000 clones, over 75% seen once. Source: peripheral blood, taken 28 days after the second AZD1222 dose. These receptors originate from an adult who received the AZD1222 COVID-19 vaccine.

The gene calls are TRBV6-5 and TRBJ2-3; tentatively, D is TRBD2 (5 bases). This CDR3 spans 14 amino acids. Trimming took 5 bases from V and 5 from J, leaving 14 bases between them. Looked up from germline, CDR1 is MNHEY and CDR2 is SVGAGI. The CDR3 DNA sequence: TGTGCCAGCAGTCGGGGTTGGGGATTAGATACGCAGTATTTT. It encodes CASSRGWGLDTQYF.

This chain uses TRBV12-3 or TRBV12-4 with TRBJ2-3, with D perhaps matching TRBD1 or TRBD2 (6 bases each). The CDR3 has 13 residues. V lost 3 bases, J lost 4 bases, and 8 bases lay in between. The CDR3, as DNA: TGTGCCAGCAGTTTGGGGGGCGCAGATACGCAGTATTTT. It yields the protein CASSLGGADTQYF.

A few counts support this clone. V and J are TRBV7-9 and TRBJ1-4, with a possible D match to TRBD1 (6 bases). This CDR3 is 15 amino acids long. Germline V gene data show CDR1 as SEHNR and CDR2 as FQNEAQ (reference sequence). Trimming cost V 6 bases and J 7 bases, with 18 bases left between them. CDR3: CASRPTGLSSEKLFF. Here the CDR3 DNA reads TGTGCCAGCAGACCTACAGGGCTGTCGAGTGAAAAACTGTTTTTT.

This chain joins TRBV30 and TRBJ1-5, with D unclear. Germline values: CDR1 GTSNPN, CDR2 SVGIG (reference sequence). Trimming shortened V by 5 bases and J by 1 base, and 6 bases separated the two germline ends. The CDR3 sequence is 12 residues long. CDR3: CAWPESNQPQHF. As DNA, the CDR3 is TGTGCCTGGCCCGAGAGCAATCAGCCCCAGCATTTT. Complete variable domain (other parts from reference TRBV30 and TRBJ1-5): SQTIHQWPATLVQPVGSPLSLECTVEGTSNPNLYWYRQAAGRGLQLLFYSVGIGQISSEVPQNLSASRPQDRQFILSSKKLLLSDSGFYLCAWPESNQPQHFGDGTRLSIL.

J is TRBJ2-7 and V is TRBV28, with 8 positions matching TRBD1. Per germline, CDR1 MDHEN and CDR2 SYDVKM. This CDR3 comprises 15 residues. J gave up 5 bases and V 5 bases, and 11 bases lay outside the gene matches. CDR3 in amino acids: CASSIWDRISHEQYF. The CDR3, as DNA: TGTGCCAGCAGTATCTGGGACAGGATTTCACACGAGCAGTACTTC.